The 12 T cell receptor beta chains reported below all come from one sample, sequenced in a study of blood T cells in healthy people across ages. Through a sample-barcoded 5' primer and a J-beta primer mix, a second PCR was run for about 6 to 11 cycles. A single record per CDR3 protein comes from TCRdb applying MiXCR to the 5' RACE reads. This table has approximately 770,000 distinct CDR3 sequences, about 62% appearing once. The sequencing sample was made of blood. The receptors come from a man younger than 40 in good health.

This clonotype was detected a few times. The chain joins TRBV20-1 to TRBJ2-1; no definite D call. Trimming left V 5 bases short and J 7 bases short, with 21 bases between. This CDR3 has 15 residues. The V gene's germline CDR1 is DFQATT and CDR2 SNEGSKA (reference sequence). The CDR3 spells CSAPGGWVRWNEQFF. The DNA of the CDR3 is TGCAGTGCTCCCGGCGGTTGGGTCAGGTGGAATGAGCAGTTCTTC.

This chain links TRBV20-1 with TRBJ2-1; 8 bases are shared with TRBD2. This CDR3 has 16 residues. The V gene's germline CDR1 is DFQATT and CDR2 SNEGSKA (reference sequence). The junction had 16 bases not matched to a gene; V was cut back by 4 bases and J by 8 bases. CDR3 DNA: TGCAGTGCTACGTATAGGGGGAGTATCGGGAGGGATGAGCAGTTCTTC. It is translated as CSATYRGSIGRDEQFF.

This clonotype was recorded a few times. The rearrangement uses TRBV12-3 or TRBV12-4 and TRBJ2-1; 10 nucleotides match TRBD1. The V segment lost 7 bases and the J segment 7 bases; nucleotides outside the gene matches: 4. The CDR3 has 13 amino acids. The CDR3 sequence: CASTWDRGNEQFF. CDR3 nucleotides: TGTGCCAGCACCTGGGACAGGGGTAATGAGCAGTTCTTC.

The J gene is TRBJ1-2, the V gene TRBV20-1, with D tentatively TRBD1 (6 bases). The CDR3 is made up of 13 amino acids. The germline CDR1 and CDR2 sequences are DFQATT and SNEGSKA (reference sequence). Trimming cost V 0 bases and J 12 bases, with 17 bases left between them. The CDR3 bases are TGCAGTGCTAGAGATGGGGGCCGGGTATCTCACACCTTC. Encoded protein: CSARDGGRVSHTF.

With respect to this clonotype: The DNA is left out, because the CDR3 cannot be placed on it with certainty; the CDR3 is given as TCRdb lists it. The chain has TRBV12-5 and TRBJ1-1. The V gene's germline CDR1 is LGHNT and CDR2 FRNRAP. The length of the CDR3 is 18 amino acids, counting both ends. The CDR3 sequence is CASGLGTGGTPVAGRAFF.

The chain joins TRBV3-1 to TRBJ2-1; 10 bases agree with TRBD2. V shed 6 bases and J 5 bases; nucleotides not matched to a gene: 7. Germline lookup yields CDR1 LGHDT and CDR2 YNNKEL (reference sequence). The CDR3 spans 15 residues. CDR3 sequence: CASRYSGGADNEQFF. CDR3 in DNA: TGTGCCAGCAGATACAGCGGGGGGGCCGACAATGAGCAGTTCTTC.

CDR3 sequence: CSVGGTGGRGYTF. The CDR3 DNA sequence: TGCAGCGTTGGGGGGACAGGGGGCAGGGGCTACACCTTC. This chain connects TRBV29-1 to TRBJ1-2, with 12 bases identical to TRBD1. The CDR3 totals 13 residues. With 4 bases clipped from V and 8 bases from J, the junction kept 5 bases outside the gene matches. Germline loops: CDR1 SQVTM, CDR2 ANQGSEA.

The CDR3, as DNA: TGTGCCAGCAGAGCCCCTTCGCTTCCAGGAGGCAATGAGCAGTACTTC. Translation gives CASRAPSLPGGNEQYF. The chain is built from TRBV6-5 and TRBJ2-1; weak D call: TRBD2 (5 bases). The DNA end lines up better with TRBJ2-7; the J call may be wrong. Germline assignment: CDR1 MNHEY and CDR2 SVGAGI. CDR3 size: 16 residues.

The CDR3 reads CASSSLDRTIYF. Here the CDR3 DNA reads TGTGCCAGCAGTTCTTTGGACCGCACCATATATTTT. V usage is TRBV28 and J usage is TRBJ1-3; D gene unclear. The CDR3 is 12 residues long. Trimming shortened V by 4 bases and J by 9 bases, and 10 bases separated the two germline ends. Germline values: CDR1 MDHEN, CDR2 SYDVKM.

This clonotype was counted many times. The gene calls are TRBV20-1 and TRBJ1-2; no clear D. Trimming stripped 7 bases from V and 8 bases from J, with 17 bases between. The CDR3 is made up of 12 amino acids. Germline CDR1 reads DFQATT; CDR2 reads SNEGSKA (reference sequence). CDR3 sequence: CSVFAGLGGYTF. The DNA for the CDR3 is TGCAGTGTCTTCGCGGGGTTAGGCGGCTACACCTTC.

The DNA of the CDR3 is TGCGCCAGCAGCCAAAATGAGGGGACCCAGCCCCAGCATTTT. It specifies CASSQNEGTQPQHF. This chain uses TRBV4-1 with TRBJ1-5; tentative D call: TRBD1 (5 bases). The germline V gene has CDR1 MGHRA and CDR2 YSYEKL. The CDR3 runs to 14 residues. Trimming took 2 bases from V and 7 from J, leaving 12 bases between them.

This clonotype turned up a few times. The V gene is TRBV5-1, the J gene TRBJ2-1, with 8 bases fitting TRBD2. V shed 0 bases, J shed 7 bases, and the junction held 3 bases outside the gene matches. Germline assignment: CDR1 SGHRS and CDR2 YFSETQ. The CDR3 is 14 amino acids. The CDR3 is CASSLAGGENEQFF. The DNA of the CDR3 is TGCGCCAGCAGCTTGGCCGGGGGGGAGAATGAGCAGTTCTTC.